These T cell receptor beta chains were read from a single sample in a study of CD8 T cells in ankylosing spondylitis. TCRdb recomputed calls from the 5' RACE reads with MiXCR, one row per CDR3 protein. Of 150,000 to 200,000 distinct CDR3 sequences listed, 9.5% to 13% are singletons. Sequencing was done on a sample of blood, either unsorted or a sorted T cell fraction (not recorded which). All receptors derive from a male donor with ankylosing spondylitis or in good health (not recorded which). Both conserved end residues are part of each CDR3. The order of the fields is D gene, V gene, J gene, clone size, CDR3 DNA, CDR3 protein. D genes are given only for firm matches. Size values are once, few and many counts, or a class for expanded clones, and some rows have none.

NA,TRBV9,TRBJ2-2,few,TGTGCCAGCAGCGTAGTAGGAATGGGGAATGGGGAGCTGTTTTTT,CASSVVGMGNGELFF
NA,TRBV3-1,TRBJ2-1,many,TGTGCCAGCAGCCAAGGAAACCTAGCTTCCTACAATGAGCAGTTCTTC,CASSQGNLASYNEQFF
NA,TRBV4-2,TRBJ1-2,many,TGTGCCAGCAGCCCTTTGGGCCTTCGGGGCTACACCTTC,CASSPLGLRGYTF
TRBD2,TRBV9,TRBJ2-5,many,TGTGCCAGCAGCGTAAGACTAGCCCCCCCGGAGTACTTC,CASSVRLAPPEYF
NA,TRBV5-4,TRBJ2-5,few,TGTGCCAGCAGACCCAGGCCCCGGTGGACCCAGTACTTC,CASRPRPRWTQYF
TRBD2,TRBV6-5,TRBJ2-1,few,TGTGCCAGCAGTTGGTCCCTAGCGGGAGCGTATGAGCAGTTCTTC,CASSWSLAGAYEQFF
TRBD2,TRBV5-1,TRBJ2-1,few,TGCGCCAGCAGCTTGGCCTCTGATAGCGGGAGCAATGAGCAGTTCTTC,CASSLASDSGSNEQFF
NA,TRBV10-2,TRBJ2-1,NA,TGCGCCAGCAGTGAGACCGGGCCCCAAGGCGGGGAGCAGTTCTTC,CASSETGPQGGEQFF
TRBD2,TRBV6-5,TRBJ2-2,few,TGTGCCAGCAGTTACGGTTTTACGGGAGGGAGCACCGGGGAGCTGTTTTTT,CASSYGFTGGSTGELFF
NA,TRBV20-1,TRBJ2-2,many,TGCAGTGCCACTTTAGCGGGACAGGCCAACACCGGGGAGCTGTTTTTT,CSATLAGQANTGELFF
NA,TRBV18,TRBJ1-1,NA,TGTGCCAGCTCACCACCCGGGGGGGGGAACACTGAAGCTTTCTTT,CASSPPGGGNTEAFF
NA,TRBV5-1,TRBJ1-1,many,TGCGCCAGCAGCTTGTATTCAGGGGACACTGAAGCTTTCTTT,CASSLYSGDTEAFF
NA,TRBV4-3,TRBJ2-3,many,TGCGCCAGCAGCCAAGAAGTATCAAGGTCAACGCAGTATTTT,CASSQEVSRSTQYF
NA,TRBV12-3/TRBV12-4,TRBJ2-5,NA,TGTGCCAGCAGTTTCAGAAGCGGAGGGAAAGAGACCCAGTACTTC,CASSFRSGGKETQYF
TRBD1,TRBV27,TRBJ1-1,many,TGTGCCAGCAGTTTCTCGAGACAGGGAGGGACTGAAGCTTTCTTT,CASSFSRQGGTEAFF
NA,TRBV20-1,TRBJ2-7,many,TGCAGTGCTAGATTGGCGGGTTACGAGCAGTACTTC,CSARLAGYEQYF
TRBD1,TRBV5-6,TRBJ1-3,many,TGTGCCAGCAGCTTGGAGGGACAGGGCCGAAGGACTGGAAACACCATATATTTT,CASSLEGQGRRTGNTIYF
TRBD1,TRBV20-1,TRBJ1-4,many,TGCAGTGCTCTCACCGGGACAGGGAGCGAAAAACTGTTTTTT,CSALTGTGSEKLFF
NA,TRBV5-1,TRBJ2-5,NA,TGCGCCAGCAGCTTGGACGTATTCCAAGAGACCCAGTACTTC,CASSLDVFQETQYF
NA,TRBV7-9,TRBJ2-5,NA,TGTGCCAGCAGTTCCCAACCCACAGGGCAGGAGACCCAGTACTTC,CASSSQPTGQETQYF
TRBD2,TRBV18,TRBJ2-3,few,TGTGCCAGCTCACCGGGACTAGGGAACACAGATACGCAGTATTTT,CASSPGLGNTDTQYF
TRBD1,TRBV3-1,TRBJ2-5,many,TGTGCCAGCAGCCAGGGGACAGGGGACGAGACCCAGTACTTC,CASSQGTGDETQYF
NA,TRBV9,TRBJ1-1,many,TGTGCCAGCAGCGTAGCCCCAGGGATGAACACTGAAGCTTTCTTT,CASSVAPGMNTEAFF